These 31 T cell receptor beta chains were all obtained from the same sample, sequenced in a study of CD8+CD57+ T cells in acquired aplastic anemia. It was genomic DNA that served as the template for profiling TCR beta VDJ and CDR3. Each CDR3 protein is one row after TCRdb ran MiXCR on the reads. The table shows a few hundred thousand distinct CDR3 sequences, with approximately 56% occurring only once. The sequencing input was sorted CD4+, CD8+, or CD8+CD57+ T cells (not recorded which) from PBMCs. These receptors were obtained from a human donor with severe aplastic anemia or a healthy control (not recorded which).

Ten or more counts support this clonotype. This rearrangement joins TRBV3-1 to TRBJ2-1; D is unclear. The CDR3 runs to 13 residues. Between the trimmed V and J ends, which lost 2 bases and 5 bases, there was a span of 7 bases. Germline CDR1 LGHDT, CDR2 YNNKEL (reference sequence). As DNA, the CDR3 is TGTGCCAGCAGCCAACCGCCCAACAATGAGCAGTTCTTC. Encoded protein: CASSQPPNNEQFF.

Regarding this clonotype: A read error may explain this, as a much larger clone is one base away. The rearrangement uses TRBV27 and TRBJ1-2; tentatively, D is TRBD1 (6 bases). The germline V gene encodes CDR1 MNHEY and CDR2 SMNVEV (reference sequence). The CDR3 length is 14 residues. The CDR3 nucleotides are TGTGCCAGCAGTTTCCGGGGGAGGGGGTATGGCCACACCTTC. This gives the protein CASSFRGRGYGHTF.

This clonotype was counted a few times. A much bigger clone sits one base away, suggesting this may be a read error. The CDR3 does not close with the conserved phenylalanine or tryptophan, likely indicating a read error. The chain couples TRBV5-6 to TRBJ1-4; the match to TRBD1 covers 7 bases. V trimming: 1 base; J trimming: 8 bases; junction bases outside the gene matches: 11. The CDR3 is made up of 16 amino acids. From germline, CDR1 is SGHDT and CDR2 YYEEEE. The DNA of the CDR3 is TGTGCCAGCAGCTTGACGGGGACAGCAACACCGGAAAAACTGTTTTCT. Translated: CASSLTGTATPEKLFS.

As for this clonotype: The junction does not match germline at one end; this may be a read error. The chain links TRBV5-5 to TRBJ2-7; 8 bases line up with TRBD2. CDR3 size: 16 residues. Germline CDR1 SGHKS, CDR2 YYEKEE (reference sequence). Here the CDR3 reads CASSRGGGELTYEQYF. The CDR3 DNA reads TGCGCCAGCAGCCGGGGGGGAGGGGAACTAACCTACGAGCAGTACTTC.

This clonotype showed up many times. Sequence at one end of the junction differs from germline and may be a read error. The chain combines TRBV12-3 or TRBV12-4 with TRBJ1-6; no firm D call. CDR3 length: 13 amino acids. The CDR3 DNA reads as TGCGCCAGCAGCTTTCAAGACAATTCACCCCTCCACTTT. This encodes CASSFQDNSPLHF.

The V gene is TRBV2, the J gene TRBJ2-7, with D perhaps assigned TRBD1 or TRBD2 (6 bases each). V gave up 7 bases and J gave up 2 bases, with 15 bases separating them. The V gene's germline CDR1 is SNHLY and CDR2 FYNNEI. The CDR3 sequence is 14 residues long. CDR3 in amino acids: CASTMEGQTYEQYF. Here the CDR3 DNA reads TGTGCCAGCACCATGGAGGGACAAACCTACGAGCAGTACTTC.

This clonotype was detected many times. The CDR3 DNA reads as TGCAGTGGTCACGGGACTAGCGGCACAGATACGCAGTATTTT. Protein product: CSGHGTSGTDTQYF. The V and J genes are TRBV20-1 and TRBJ2-3, with 10 bases that match TRBD2. V lost 7 bases to trimming and J lost 1 base; unmatched junction nucleotides: 5. The CDR3 sequence is 14 residues long. Germline CDR1 and CDR2: DFQATT and SNEGSKA (reference sequence).

A word on this clonotype: One junction end does not reproduce the germline sequence, and a read error may be involved. The chain combines TRBV2 with TRBJ1-1; D remains unclear. CDR3 length equals 12 residues. Germline V lookup: CDR1 SNHLY, CDR2 FYNNEI. CDR3 DNA sequence: TGTGCCGGCAGTGGTTCCAATATTGAGGCTTTCTTT. Its protein is CAGSGSNIEAFF.

This clonotype was picked up many times. This chain joins TRBV12-3 or TRBV12-4 and TRBJ1-2; possibly TRBD1 for D (6 bases). The CDR3 is 16 amino acids. V shed 3 bases and J shed 0 bases, with 14 bases lying between them. The CDR3 loop is CASSLDLGGPNYGYTF. The CDR3 DNA follows: TGTGCCAGCAGTTTGGACCTTGGGGGGCCTAACTATGGCTACACCTTC.

The J gene is TRBJ1-6, the V gene TRBV6-5; weak D call: TRBD1 (5 bases). CDR1 and CDR2 from the germline V gene are MNHEY and SVGAGI. The length of the CDR3 is 12 residues. Between the trimmed V and J ends, which lost 6 bases and 15 bases, there was a span of 15 bases. CDR3 DNA sequence: TGTGCCAGCAGCCCGTGGCGGGGGGGCCTCCACTTT. Translating it yields CASSPWRGGLHF.

The V and J genes are TRBV6-5 and TRBJ2-7; 9 bases fit TRBD1. CDR1 MNHEY and CDR2 SVGAGI come from the germline V gene. V was clipped by 5 bases and J by 6 bases; unmatched bases: 2. The CDR3 length is 12 residues. The CDR3 is CASSKDRGEQYF. CDR3 bases: TGTGCCAGCAGTAAGGACAGGGGCGAGCAGTACTTC.

The table lists this clonotype with many counts. The chain uses TRBV7-2 and TRBJ2-4, with a possible D match to TRBD1 (6 bases). The germline gives CDR1 SGHTA, CDR2 FQGNSA. The V end was cut by 3 bases, the J end by 5 bases, with 17 bases between. This CDR3 comprises 16 residues. CDR3 sequence (DNA): TGTGCCAGCAGCTTGGCAGACAGGAATCTCGAAAACATTCAGTACTTC. It encodes CASSLADRNLENIQYF. The full variable domain, in which reference TRBV7-2 and TRBJ2-4 provide the parts outside the CDR3, is GAGVSQSPSNKVTEKGKDVELRCDPISGHTALYWYRQSLGQGLEFLIYFQGNSAPDKSGLPSDRFSAERTGGSVSTLTIQRTQQEDSAVYLCASSLADRNLENIQYFGAGTRLSVL.

The chain couples TRBV10-3 to TRBJ1-1; 11 bases align to TRBD1. V was pared by 6 bases and J by 1 base, with 4 bases of the junction left unmatched. Per germline, CDR1 ENHRY and CDR2 SYGVKD. There are 15 residues in the CDR3. The CDR3 DNA follows: TGTGCCATCAGGGGACAGGGGGACGGGAACACTGAAGCTTTCTTT. Encoded protein: CAIRGQGDGNTEAFF.

This clonotype was counted a single time. This chain connects TRBV7-9 to TRBJ1-5, with 7 bases identical to TRBD1. The CDR3 totals 16 residues. Germline CDR1 is SEHNR and CDR2 is FQNEAQ (reference sequence). V dropped 1 base and J dropped 4; count of bases not matched to a gene: 7. CDR3 coding DNA: TGTGCCAGCAGCTTAGGGGTAGGGACAGAGAATCAGCCCCAGCATTTT. Translated: CASSLGVGTENQPQHF.

This clonotype has a count of ten or more. This rearrangement joins TRBV19 to TRBJ1-1; 9 positions match TRBD1. V gave up 4 bases and J gave up 0 bases; unmatched junction bases: 12. Germline assignment: CDR1 LNHDA and CDR2 SQIVND (reference sequence). The CDR3 extends over 18 amino acids. The DNA of the CDR3 is TGTGCCAGTAGTACCTTACAGGGGGCCGGGGGGATGAACACTGAAGCTTTCTTT. Translation gives CASSTLQGAGGMNTEAFF.

This clonotype was picked up a small number of times. CDR3 amino acids: CASSLIPQLMNTEAFF. Here the CDR3 DNA reads TGTGCCAGCAGCTTAATCCCCCAGCTAATGAACACTGAAGCTTTCTTT. The chain is built from TRBV7-2 and TRBJ1-1; no clear D. Germline CDR1 SGHTA, CDR2 FQGNSA. The germline V and J ends were trimmed by 2 bases and 0 bases, with 13 bases remaining between them. The CDR3 has 16 amino acids.

The genes are TRBV9 and TRBJ2-6; D is ambiguous. The V gene's germline CDR1 is SGDLS and CDR2 YYNGEE. The ends were cut back, 3 bases at V and 16 bases at J, with 8 bases in the middle. This CDR3 has 10 amino acids. The CDR3 here is CASSEVGLTF. The CDR3 DNA reads as TGTGCCAGCAGCGAGGTCGGACTGACTTTC.

The J gene is TRBJ1-2, the V gene TRBV24-1, with D possibly TRBD1 on 5 matching bases. Trimming stripped 3 bases from V and 7 bases from J, with 17 bases between. The CDR3 is made up of 15 amino acids. Germline V CDR1 and CDR2: KGHDR, SFDVKD. The CDR3 DNA follows: TGTGCCACCAGTGATCTCAGACAGAGGGCGGCTGGCTACACCTTC. Amino acids: CATSDLRQRAAGYTF.

The chain uses TRBV7-9 and TRBJ1-2; no clear D gene. The CDR3 is 15 amino acids. The germline V gene has CDR1 SEHNR and CDR2 FQNEAQ (reference sequence). The germline V and J ends were trimmed by 3 bases and 7 bases, with 18 bases remaining between them. CDR3 nucleotides: TGTGCCAGCAGCTTGCTTGGGGAGGTGGCGGCTGGCTACACCTTC. Translated, it gives CASSLLGEVAAGYTF.

The CDR3: CASSSQRPVAYEQYF. Written as DNA, the CDR3 is TGTGCCAGCAGTTCCCAGCGCCCAGTGGCCTACGAGCAGTACTTC. J is TRBJ2-7 and V is TRBV12-3 or TRBV12-4, with D unclear. V shed 4 bases and J shed 2 bases, with 15 bases lying between them. The CDR3 contains 15 residues.

The CDR3, as DNA: TGTGCTAGCGGCACCGGGATTTCCTACGAGCAGTACTTC. It translates to CASGTGISYEQYF. This chain uses TRBV7-7 with TRBJ2-7; perhaps TRBD2 as D (6 bases). Germline loops: CDR1 SSHAT, CDR2 FNYEAQ (reference sequence). The CDR3 runs 13 residues.

The table lists this clonotype with a few counts. The chain carries TRBV11-3 and TRBJ2-5; D may be TRBD1 (5 bases). Germline CDR1 and CDR2: SGHNT and YENEEA. Trimming took 5 bases from V and 4 from J, leaving 14 bases between them. CDR3 length equals 14 residues. The CDR3 region is CASSLVQGTETQYF. The CDR3 bases are TGTGCCAGCAGCCTTGTTCAGGGTACAGAGACCCAGTACTTC.

There are many counts of this clonotype. This chain uses TRBV5-1 with TRBJ1-4; tentative D call: TRBD1 (5 bases). Looked up from germline, CDR1 is SGHRS and CDR2 is YFSETQ. Between the trimmed V and J ends, which lost 0 bases and 3 bases, there was a span of 9 bases. There are 15 residues in the CDR3. CDR3 in amino acids: CASSLGGTANEKLFF. The CDR3 bases are TGCGCCAGCAGCTTGGGGGGGACGGCTAATGAAAAACTGTTTTTT.

The genes are TRBV29-1 and TRBJ2-2; TRBD2 matches 7 bases. Germline assignment: CDR1 SQVTM and CDR2 ANQGSEA. V shed 7 bases and J 8 bases; nucleotides not matched to a gene: 13. The CDR3 runs to 14 residues. CDR3 DNA: TGCAGCGCCGTAGGGAGGTTACTAGCGGGGGAGCTGTTTTTT. Its protein product is CSAVGRLLAGELFF.

This clonotype showed up many times. The chain links TRBV7-8 to TRBJ1-5, with TRBD1 as a possible D gene (6 bases). This CDR3 comprises 15 residues. CDR1 and CDR2 from the germline V gene are SGHVS and FQNEAQ. The germline V and J ends were trimmed by 5 bases and 2 bases, with 13 bases remaining between them. CDR3 region: CASSPQGSGNQPQHF. The DNA for the CDR3 is TGTGCCAGCAGCCCACAGGGATCAGGCAATCAGCCCCAGCATTTT.

This clonotype has only a few counts. This sequence joins TRBV4-3 and TRBJ1-3; TRBD1 matches 10 bases. CDR1 and CDR2 from the germline V gene are LGHNA and YSLEER. J lost 4 bases, V lost 0 bases, and 6 bases had no gene match. The CDR3 has 17 residues. The CDR3 DNA sequence: TGCGCCAGCAGCCAAGAATGGGGACAGGGGATAGGAAACACCATATATTTT. Its translation is CASSQEWGQGIGNTIYF.

The chain joins TRBV9 to TRBJ2-5; no clear D gene. The CDR3 totals 13 residues. V was cut by 0 bases and J by 4 bases, with 7 bases left in between. CDR1 and CDR2 (germline): SGDLS, YYNGEE. The CDR3 DNA follows: TGTGCCAGCAGCGTAGCGGTCGGAGAGACCCAGTACTTC. As protein: CASSVAVGETQYF.

CDR3 protein: CASSPEGGGTSYEQYF. The CDR3 DNA reads TGTGCCAGCAGCCCGGAGGGGGGCGGCACAAGCTACGAGCAGTACTTC. The rearrangement links TRBV7-2 to TRBJ2-7; either TRBD1 or TRBD2 may fit D (6 bases each). Germline V CDR1 and CDR2: SGHTA, FQGNSA. V lost 5 bases and J lost 3, with 20 bases in between. CDR3 size: 16 residues.

In the case of this clonotype: Since no conserved phenylalanine or tryptophan closes the CDR3, a read error is the likely cause. The rearrangement uses TRBV20-1 and TRBJ1-2; no firm D call. CDR1 and CDR2 from the germline V gene are DFQATT and SNEGSKA (reference sequence). The CDR3 has 16 amino acids. V was trimmed by 0 bases and J by 4 bases, leaving 18 bases between them. The CDR3 coding sequence is TGCAGTGCTAGAGATCTATTACGGCGGGTCGGCTATGGCTACACCTCC. Protein sequence: CSARDLLRRVGYGYTS.

The DNA of the CDR3 is TGTGCCAGCAGCTTACCGACACCTGGAAACACCATATATTTT. Its protein product is CASSLPTPGNTIYF. The V and J genes are TRBV7-2 and TRBJ1-3, with D unclear. The CDR3 sequence is 14 residues long. Germline V gene data show CDR1 as SGHTA and CDR2 as FQGNSA. Trimming took 2 bases from V and 2 from J, leaving 7 bases between them.

Here the CDR3 DNA reads TGCGCCAGCAGTAGGACAGGCCTGAACTCTGGAAACACCATATATTTT. This gives the protein CASSRTGLNSGNTIYF. This chain connects TRBV10-2 to TRBJ1-3; TRBD1 aligns across 7 bases. V shed 5 bases, J shed 0 bases, and the junction held 7 bases outside the gene matches. Germline V gene data show CDR1 as WSHSY and CDR2 as SAAADI. The CDR3 length is 16 residues.